This entry is about one TCR beta chain. What it binds is not known. This specimen comes from a study of monozygotic twins with inflammatory bowel disease. Findings and limits, study-wide: For IBD, no single strong associated signal or clonotype was supported. With inverse Simpson as the measure, TCRbeta diversity was lower in IBD patients than in healthy co-twins. IBD patients shared fewer clonotypes with other individuals than healthy twins, especially patients with disease activity signs.

Per the germline V gene, CDR1 is MNHNS and CDR2 is SASEGT. The CDR3 sequence is 15 residues long. Nested amplification of TCRalpha and TCRbeta cDNA involved two PCRs of roughly 17 and 9 cycles. Reanalyzing the 5' RACE reads, TCRdb keeps one entry per CDR3 protein, without DNA. In all, the sample yields about 300,000 distinct CDR3 sequences. This chain joins TRBV6-1 and TRBJ2-2; no DNA is available, so the TRBD1 call from TCRdb remains unchecked. The receptor's source is a human donor with ulcerative colitis or Crohn's disease, or a healthy co-twin of an affected twin (not recorded which). Sequencing was done on a sample of blood. Here the CDR3 reads CASSVGHLNTGELFF.